These T cell receptor beta chains were read from a single sample in a study of neurological immune-mediated disorders. In TCRdb, the 5' RACE reads were re-called with MiXCR into one record per CDR3 protein. This sample carries under 90,000 distinct CDR3 sequences, 10% of them seen once, and the ten largest clones take around 1.8%. Specimen: PBMCs. The receptors were sampled from a man aged 35 to 55 in good health. CDR3s include the opening cysteine and the closing phenylalanine or tryptophan. The order of the fields is clone size, V gene, J gene, D gene, CDR3 protein, CDR3 DNA. A D gene is named only where the DNA matches it firmly. Only part of the rows carry a size: once, few, many, or a class if the clone is expanded.

clone size: -; V gene: TRBV11-2; J gene: TRBJ1-1; D gene: -; CDR3 protein: CASSFYICSAPGRNTEAFF; CDR3 DNA: -
clone size: many; V gene: TRBV7-3; J gene: TRBJ1-1; D gene: -; CDR3 protein: CASSLSPGNTEAFF; CDR3 DNA: TGTGCCAGCAGCTTATCTCCAGGAAACACTGAAGCTTTCTTT
clone size: many; V gene: TRBV5-1; J gene: TRBJ2-3; D gene: TRBD1; CDR3 protein: CASSSTGTDSDTQYF; CDR3 DNA: TGCGCCAGCAGCTCCACCGGGACAGACTCAGATACGCAGTATTTT
clone size: many; V gene: TRBV10-3; J gene: TRBJ2-3; D gene: TRBD1; CDR3 protein: CAIRSTGYTDTQYF; CDR3 DNA: TGTGCCATCAGGTCGACAGGGTACACAGATACGCAGTATTTT
clone size: many; V gene: TRBV28; J gene: TRBJ1-5; D gene: -; CDR3 protein: CASSNSNQPQHF; CDR3 DNA: TGTGCCAGCAGCAATAGCAATCAGCCCCAGCATTTT
clone size: many; V gene: TRBV20-1; J gene: TRBJ2-2; D gene: TRBD2; CDR3 protein: CSARAPRDGLAGHTGELFF; CDR3 DNA: TGCAGTGCTAGAGCGCCCCGGGATGGACTAGCGGGACACACCGGGGAGCTGTTTTTT
clone size: many; V gene: TRBV3-1; J gene: TRBJ2-7; D gene: -; CDR3 protein: CASSQDVRGLEQYF; CDR3 DNA: TGTGCCAGCAGCCAAGATGTACGGGGCCTCGAGCAGTACTTC
clone size: many; V gene: TRBV2; J gene: TRBJ2-7; D gene: TRBD2; CDR3 protein: CASTSGGSGEQYF; CDR3 DNA: TGTGCCAGTACTAGCGGGGGATCGGGGGAGCAGTACTTC
clone size: many; V gene: TRBV6-5; J gene: TRBJ2-2; D gene: TRBD2; CDR3 protein: CASSQTSGRNTGELFF; CDR3 DNA: TGTGCCAGCAGCCAGACTAGCGGGAGGAACACCGGGGAGCTGTTTTTT
clone size: -; V gene: TRBV28; J gene: TRBJ2-7; D gene: -; CDR3 protein: CASSQSPWQYF; CDR3 DNA: TGTGCCAGCAGTCAATCACCGTGGCAGTACTTC
clone size: many; V gene: TRBV5-1; J gene: TRBJ1-1; D gene: -; CDR3 protein: CASSLGPGGRTEAFF; CDR3 DNA: TGCGCCAGCAGCTTGGGGCCCGGGGGCCGGACTGAAGCTTTCTTT
clone size: -; V gene: TRBV7-9; J gene: TRBJ2-3; D gene: TRBD2; CDR3 protein: CASSFSGGPTDTQYF; CDR3 DNA: TGTGCCAGCAGCTTCAGCGGGGGACCCACAGATACGCAGTATTTT
clone size: many; V gene: TRBV15; J gene: TRBJ2-1; D gene: TRBD1; CDR3 protein: CATSRDLWDRDIEQFF; CDR3 DNA: TGTGCCACCAGCAGAGATCTCTGGGACAGGGATATTGAGCAGTTCTTC
clone size: few; V gene: TRBV7-3; J gene: TRBJ2-1; D gene: TRBD2; CDR3 protein: CASSHGGANEQFF; CDR3 DNA: TGTGCCAGCAGCCACGGGGGGGCAAATGAGCAGTTCTTC
clone size: many; V gene: TRBV20-1; J gene: TRBJ2-7; D gene: TRBD2; CDR3 protein: CSAGPSLAEWSYEQYF; CDR3 DNA: TGCAGTGCTGGTCCCTCCCTAGCGGAGTGGTCCTACGAGCAGTACTTC
clone size: many; V gene: TRBV11-2; J gene: TRBJ2-7; D gene: TRBD2; CDR3 protein: CASSLGSGAGEQYF; CDR3 DNA: TGTGCCAGCAGCTTAGGGAGCGGGGCGGGGGAGCAGTACTTC
clone size: many; V gene: TRBV7-3; J gene: TRBJ2-4; D gene: -; CDR3 protein: CASSLRAPRGVAKNIQYF; CDR3 DNA: TGTGCCAGCAGCTTAAGAGCTCCCAGGGGTGTTGCCAAAAACATTCAGTACTTC
clone size: many; V gene: TRBV15; J gene: TRBJ1-1; D gene: TRBD1; CDR3 protein: CATSRDPGQREAFF; CDR3 DNA: TGTGCCACCAGCAGAGATCCGGGACAGCGGGAAGCTTTCTTT
clone size: -; V gene: TRBV12-3/TRBV12-4; J gene: TRBJ1-6; D gene: -; CDR3 protein: CASNGRANSPLHF; CDR3 DNA: TGTGCCAGCAATGGGCGGGCTAATTCACCCCTCCACTTT
clone size: many; V gene: TRBV7-9; J gene: TRBJ1-1; D gene: -; CDR3 protein: CASSLDGRDTEAFF; CDR3 DNA: TGTGCCAGCAGCTTAGATGGGAGGGACACTGAAGCTTTCTTT
clone size: many; V gene: TRBV12-3/TRBV12-4; J gene: TRBJ1-5; D gene: -; CDR3 protein: CASSPGVLDTWGEPQHF; CDR3 DNA: TGTGCCAGCAGTCCAGGGGTTCTGGACACCTGGGGAGAGCCCCAGCATTTT
clone size: few; V gene: TRBV25-1; J gene: TRBJ1-4; D gene: TRBD1; CDR3 protein: CASSDDRGTEKLFF; CDR3 DNA: TGTGCCAGCAGTGACGACAGGGGGACTGAAAAACTGTTTTTT
clone size: many; V gene: TRBV6-5; J gene: TRBJ1-2; D gene: -; CDR3 protein: CASSYDGECTF; CDR3 DNA: TGTGCCAGCAGTTACGACGGGGAATGCACCTTC
clone size: many; V gene: TRBV28; J gene: TRBJ2-5; D gene: -; CDR3 protein: CASSFPAKETQYF; CDR3 DNA: TGTGCCAGCAGTTTTCCGGCAAAAGAGACCCAGTACTTC
clone size: many; V gene: TRBV5-1; J gene: TRBJ2-7; D gene: TRBD2; CDR3 protein: CASSSASGSGSYEQYF; CDR3 DNA: TGCGCCAGCAGCTCTGCTAGCGGGAGTGGCTCCTACGAGCAGTACTTC
clone size: many; V gene: TRBV6-6; J gene: TRBJ1-2; D gene: -; CDR3 protein: CASSYRAGFNYGYTF; CDR3 DNA: TGTGCCAGCAGTTACCGCGCAGGGTTTAACTATGGCTACACCTTC
clone size: -; V gene: TRBV3-1; J gene: TRBJ2-3; D gene: -; CDR3 protein: CASRWWHRDGDTQYF; CDR3 DNA: TGTGCCAGCAGATGGTGGCACCGTGATGGAGATACACAGTATTTT
clone size: many; V gene: TRBV7-2; J gene: TRBJ2-7; D gene: -; CDR3 protein: CASSLGVGKTYEQYF; CDR3 DNA: TGTGCCAGCAGCTTAGGTGTAGGAAAGACCTACGAGCAGTACTTC
clone size: many; V gene: TRBV29-1; J gene: TRBJ1-2; D gene: -; CDR3 protein: CSVAGGASNYGYTF; CDR3 DNA: TGCAGCGTTGCGGGGGGGGCCTCTAACTATGGCTACACCTTC
clone size: -; V gene: TRBV12-3/TRBV12-4; J gene: TRBJ2-3; D gene: -; CDR3 protein: CASSSRGYTQYF; CDR3 DNA: TGTGCCAGCAGCTCCAGGGGATATACGCAGTATTTT
clone size: many; V gene: TRBV6-6; J gene: TRBJ2-7; D gene: TRBD2; CDR3 protein: CASSYLGSGRKHYEQYF; CDR3 DNA: TGTGCCAGCAGTTACTTGGGTAGCGGGAGGAAGCATTACGAGCAGTACTTC